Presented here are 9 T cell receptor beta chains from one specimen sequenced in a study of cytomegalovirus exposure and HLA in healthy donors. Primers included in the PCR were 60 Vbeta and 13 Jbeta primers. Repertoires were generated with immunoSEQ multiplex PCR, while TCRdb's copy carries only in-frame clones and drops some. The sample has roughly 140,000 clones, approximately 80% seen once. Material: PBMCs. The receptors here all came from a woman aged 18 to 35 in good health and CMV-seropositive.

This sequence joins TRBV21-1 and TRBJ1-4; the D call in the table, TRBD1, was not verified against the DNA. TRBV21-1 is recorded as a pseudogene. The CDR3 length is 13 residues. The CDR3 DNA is TGTGCCAGTACTCGGCAGGTGAACGAAAAACTGTTTTTT. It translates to CASTRQVNEKLFF.

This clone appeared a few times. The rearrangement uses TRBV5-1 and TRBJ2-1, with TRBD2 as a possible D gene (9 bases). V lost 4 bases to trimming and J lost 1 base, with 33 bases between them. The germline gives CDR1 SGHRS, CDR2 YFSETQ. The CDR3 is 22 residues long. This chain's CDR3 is CASSPSTGVLAGPRGSYNEQFF. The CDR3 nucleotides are TGCGCCAGCAGCCCATCGACAGGGGTACTAGCGGGTCCCCGCGGGTCCTACAATGAGCAGTTCTTC.

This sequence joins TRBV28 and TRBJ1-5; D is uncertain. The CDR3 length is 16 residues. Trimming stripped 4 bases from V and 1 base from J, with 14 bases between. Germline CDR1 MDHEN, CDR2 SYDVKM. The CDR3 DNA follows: TGTGCCAGCAGTTGGGGAGAAGGATTAAGCAATCAGCCCCAGCATTTT. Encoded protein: CASSWGEGLSNQPQHF.

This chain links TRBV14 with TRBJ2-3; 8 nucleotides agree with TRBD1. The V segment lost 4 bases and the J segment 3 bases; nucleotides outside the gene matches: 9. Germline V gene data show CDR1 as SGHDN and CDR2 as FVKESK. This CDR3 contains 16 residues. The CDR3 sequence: CASSLRGTGTTDTQYF. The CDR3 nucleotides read TGTGCCAGCAGCCTTCGTGGGACAGGAACTACAGATACGCAGTATTTT.

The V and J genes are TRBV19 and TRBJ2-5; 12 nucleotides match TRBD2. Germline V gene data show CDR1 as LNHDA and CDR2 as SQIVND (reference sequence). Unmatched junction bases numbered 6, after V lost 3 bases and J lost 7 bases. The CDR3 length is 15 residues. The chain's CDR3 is CASSMTSGGLGTQYF. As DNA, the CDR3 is TGTGCCAGTAGTATGACTAGCGGGGGTCTGGGGACCCAGTACTTC. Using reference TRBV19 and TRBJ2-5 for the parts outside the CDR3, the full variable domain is DGGITQSPKYLFRKEGQNVTLSCEQNLNHDAMYWYRQDPGQGLRLIYYSQIVNDFQKGDIAEGYSVSREKKESFPLTVTSAQKNPTAFYLCASSMTSGGLGTQYFGPGTRLLVL.

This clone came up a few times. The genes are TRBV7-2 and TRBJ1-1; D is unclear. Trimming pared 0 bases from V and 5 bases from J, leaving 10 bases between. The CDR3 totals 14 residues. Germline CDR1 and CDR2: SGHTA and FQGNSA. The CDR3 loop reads CASSLAWSGTEAFF. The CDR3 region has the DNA TGTGCCAGCAGCTTAGCGTGGTCAGGAACTGAAGCTTTCTTT. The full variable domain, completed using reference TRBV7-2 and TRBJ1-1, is GAGVSQSPSNKVTEKGKDVELRCDPISGHTALYWYRQSLGQGLEFLIYFQGNSAPDKSGLPSDRFSAERTGGSVSTLTIQRTQQEDSAVYLCASSLAWSGTEAFFGQGTRLTVV.

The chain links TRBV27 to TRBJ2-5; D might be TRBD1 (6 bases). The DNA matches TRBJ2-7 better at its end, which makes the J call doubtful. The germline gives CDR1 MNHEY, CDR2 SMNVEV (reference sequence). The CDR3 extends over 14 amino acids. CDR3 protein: CASSSGTPGYEQYF. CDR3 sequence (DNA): TGTGCCAGCAGCTCCGGGACACCCGGGTACGAGCAGTACTTC.

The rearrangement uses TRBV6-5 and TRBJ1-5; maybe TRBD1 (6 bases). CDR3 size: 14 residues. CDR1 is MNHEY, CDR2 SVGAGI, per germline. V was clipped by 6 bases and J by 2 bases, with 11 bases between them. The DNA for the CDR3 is TGTGCCAGCAGCCTCAGGGGTGGCAATCAGCCCCAGCATTTT. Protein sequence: CASSLRGGNQPQHF.

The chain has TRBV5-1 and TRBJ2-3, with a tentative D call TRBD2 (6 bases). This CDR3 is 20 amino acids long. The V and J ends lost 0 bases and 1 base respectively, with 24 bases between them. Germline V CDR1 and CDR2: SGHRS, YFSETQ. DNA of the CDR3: TGCGCCAGCAGCTTGGCCGCCCTTGGGCCCGACTTAGCGGGCACAGATACGCAGTATTTT. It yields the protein CASSLAALGPDLAGTDTQYF.